This TCR beta chain was retrieved from a study of shared clonotypes between healthy human individuals. Worth noting for this clone: Its antigen is currently unknown.

Study results and limitations: When naive CD4 clonotypes were compared across a few donors, about 4.9% were shared. Larger richness was generally estimated for naive than memory subsets.

The material for each subset, its genomic DNA, was split evenly across several immunoSEQ plates. The method was immunoSEQ multiplex PCR; TCRdb's version includes in-frame clones alone and lacks a portion of them. The sample holds 600,000 to 700,000 clones, roughly 72% seen once. This CDR3 contains 14 residues. The germline gives CDR1 SQVTM, CDR2 ANQGSEA. The source of this sequence is a woman aged 25 to 39 in good health. The chain employs TRBV29-1 and TRBJ2-5; 16 bases align to TRBD2. The sequencing input was memory CD4+ T cells sorted from blood. Stated subset: CD45RA-negative fraction. In DNA form, the CDR3 reads TGCAGTGGGACTAGCGGGAGGGCCGGGGAGACCCAGTACTTC. Protein: CSGTSGRAGETQYF.